This T cell receptor beta chain was recovered during a study of blood T cell repertoires in COVID-19. Across the study: There were acute and convalescent COVID-19 samples, and they came from the United States, Italy and Spain. From T cells, B-cell-depleted T cells, or PBMCs came the material, which was cDNA or gDNA.

In the authors' methods: How many nucleated cells were present was estimated from reference gene primer amplification. The data were produced by immunoSEQ multiplex PCR, yet TCRdb's version contains in-frame clones alone and is incomplete. Clone size and V and J calls were adopted from that table, with D and trimming inferred from the DNA. The repertoire holds approximately 170,000 clones, with around 81% as singletons. This clone was detected once. Germline lookup yields CDR1 SGHTA and CDR2 FQGNSA. The CDR3 runs 15 residues. Between the trimmed V and J ends, which lost 1 base and 2 bases, there was a span of 9 bases.

The chain links TRBV7-2 to TRBJ1-5; the D is unclear. The sequenced sample consisted of peripheral blood. This TCR was sampled from a man aged 60-69 years with active or convalescent COVID-19. CDR3 loop: CASSLGGVGNQPQHF. CDR3 nucleotides: TGTGCCAGCAGCTTAGGCGGGGTAGGCAATCAGCCCCAGCATTTT. Full variable domain (missing parts from reference TRBV7-2 and TRBJ1-5): GAGVSQSPSNKVTEKGKDVELRCDPISGHTALYWYRQSLGQGLEFLIYFQGNSAPDKSGLPSDRFSAERTGGSVSTLTIQRTQQEDSAVYLCASSLGGVGNQPQHFGDGTRLSIL.